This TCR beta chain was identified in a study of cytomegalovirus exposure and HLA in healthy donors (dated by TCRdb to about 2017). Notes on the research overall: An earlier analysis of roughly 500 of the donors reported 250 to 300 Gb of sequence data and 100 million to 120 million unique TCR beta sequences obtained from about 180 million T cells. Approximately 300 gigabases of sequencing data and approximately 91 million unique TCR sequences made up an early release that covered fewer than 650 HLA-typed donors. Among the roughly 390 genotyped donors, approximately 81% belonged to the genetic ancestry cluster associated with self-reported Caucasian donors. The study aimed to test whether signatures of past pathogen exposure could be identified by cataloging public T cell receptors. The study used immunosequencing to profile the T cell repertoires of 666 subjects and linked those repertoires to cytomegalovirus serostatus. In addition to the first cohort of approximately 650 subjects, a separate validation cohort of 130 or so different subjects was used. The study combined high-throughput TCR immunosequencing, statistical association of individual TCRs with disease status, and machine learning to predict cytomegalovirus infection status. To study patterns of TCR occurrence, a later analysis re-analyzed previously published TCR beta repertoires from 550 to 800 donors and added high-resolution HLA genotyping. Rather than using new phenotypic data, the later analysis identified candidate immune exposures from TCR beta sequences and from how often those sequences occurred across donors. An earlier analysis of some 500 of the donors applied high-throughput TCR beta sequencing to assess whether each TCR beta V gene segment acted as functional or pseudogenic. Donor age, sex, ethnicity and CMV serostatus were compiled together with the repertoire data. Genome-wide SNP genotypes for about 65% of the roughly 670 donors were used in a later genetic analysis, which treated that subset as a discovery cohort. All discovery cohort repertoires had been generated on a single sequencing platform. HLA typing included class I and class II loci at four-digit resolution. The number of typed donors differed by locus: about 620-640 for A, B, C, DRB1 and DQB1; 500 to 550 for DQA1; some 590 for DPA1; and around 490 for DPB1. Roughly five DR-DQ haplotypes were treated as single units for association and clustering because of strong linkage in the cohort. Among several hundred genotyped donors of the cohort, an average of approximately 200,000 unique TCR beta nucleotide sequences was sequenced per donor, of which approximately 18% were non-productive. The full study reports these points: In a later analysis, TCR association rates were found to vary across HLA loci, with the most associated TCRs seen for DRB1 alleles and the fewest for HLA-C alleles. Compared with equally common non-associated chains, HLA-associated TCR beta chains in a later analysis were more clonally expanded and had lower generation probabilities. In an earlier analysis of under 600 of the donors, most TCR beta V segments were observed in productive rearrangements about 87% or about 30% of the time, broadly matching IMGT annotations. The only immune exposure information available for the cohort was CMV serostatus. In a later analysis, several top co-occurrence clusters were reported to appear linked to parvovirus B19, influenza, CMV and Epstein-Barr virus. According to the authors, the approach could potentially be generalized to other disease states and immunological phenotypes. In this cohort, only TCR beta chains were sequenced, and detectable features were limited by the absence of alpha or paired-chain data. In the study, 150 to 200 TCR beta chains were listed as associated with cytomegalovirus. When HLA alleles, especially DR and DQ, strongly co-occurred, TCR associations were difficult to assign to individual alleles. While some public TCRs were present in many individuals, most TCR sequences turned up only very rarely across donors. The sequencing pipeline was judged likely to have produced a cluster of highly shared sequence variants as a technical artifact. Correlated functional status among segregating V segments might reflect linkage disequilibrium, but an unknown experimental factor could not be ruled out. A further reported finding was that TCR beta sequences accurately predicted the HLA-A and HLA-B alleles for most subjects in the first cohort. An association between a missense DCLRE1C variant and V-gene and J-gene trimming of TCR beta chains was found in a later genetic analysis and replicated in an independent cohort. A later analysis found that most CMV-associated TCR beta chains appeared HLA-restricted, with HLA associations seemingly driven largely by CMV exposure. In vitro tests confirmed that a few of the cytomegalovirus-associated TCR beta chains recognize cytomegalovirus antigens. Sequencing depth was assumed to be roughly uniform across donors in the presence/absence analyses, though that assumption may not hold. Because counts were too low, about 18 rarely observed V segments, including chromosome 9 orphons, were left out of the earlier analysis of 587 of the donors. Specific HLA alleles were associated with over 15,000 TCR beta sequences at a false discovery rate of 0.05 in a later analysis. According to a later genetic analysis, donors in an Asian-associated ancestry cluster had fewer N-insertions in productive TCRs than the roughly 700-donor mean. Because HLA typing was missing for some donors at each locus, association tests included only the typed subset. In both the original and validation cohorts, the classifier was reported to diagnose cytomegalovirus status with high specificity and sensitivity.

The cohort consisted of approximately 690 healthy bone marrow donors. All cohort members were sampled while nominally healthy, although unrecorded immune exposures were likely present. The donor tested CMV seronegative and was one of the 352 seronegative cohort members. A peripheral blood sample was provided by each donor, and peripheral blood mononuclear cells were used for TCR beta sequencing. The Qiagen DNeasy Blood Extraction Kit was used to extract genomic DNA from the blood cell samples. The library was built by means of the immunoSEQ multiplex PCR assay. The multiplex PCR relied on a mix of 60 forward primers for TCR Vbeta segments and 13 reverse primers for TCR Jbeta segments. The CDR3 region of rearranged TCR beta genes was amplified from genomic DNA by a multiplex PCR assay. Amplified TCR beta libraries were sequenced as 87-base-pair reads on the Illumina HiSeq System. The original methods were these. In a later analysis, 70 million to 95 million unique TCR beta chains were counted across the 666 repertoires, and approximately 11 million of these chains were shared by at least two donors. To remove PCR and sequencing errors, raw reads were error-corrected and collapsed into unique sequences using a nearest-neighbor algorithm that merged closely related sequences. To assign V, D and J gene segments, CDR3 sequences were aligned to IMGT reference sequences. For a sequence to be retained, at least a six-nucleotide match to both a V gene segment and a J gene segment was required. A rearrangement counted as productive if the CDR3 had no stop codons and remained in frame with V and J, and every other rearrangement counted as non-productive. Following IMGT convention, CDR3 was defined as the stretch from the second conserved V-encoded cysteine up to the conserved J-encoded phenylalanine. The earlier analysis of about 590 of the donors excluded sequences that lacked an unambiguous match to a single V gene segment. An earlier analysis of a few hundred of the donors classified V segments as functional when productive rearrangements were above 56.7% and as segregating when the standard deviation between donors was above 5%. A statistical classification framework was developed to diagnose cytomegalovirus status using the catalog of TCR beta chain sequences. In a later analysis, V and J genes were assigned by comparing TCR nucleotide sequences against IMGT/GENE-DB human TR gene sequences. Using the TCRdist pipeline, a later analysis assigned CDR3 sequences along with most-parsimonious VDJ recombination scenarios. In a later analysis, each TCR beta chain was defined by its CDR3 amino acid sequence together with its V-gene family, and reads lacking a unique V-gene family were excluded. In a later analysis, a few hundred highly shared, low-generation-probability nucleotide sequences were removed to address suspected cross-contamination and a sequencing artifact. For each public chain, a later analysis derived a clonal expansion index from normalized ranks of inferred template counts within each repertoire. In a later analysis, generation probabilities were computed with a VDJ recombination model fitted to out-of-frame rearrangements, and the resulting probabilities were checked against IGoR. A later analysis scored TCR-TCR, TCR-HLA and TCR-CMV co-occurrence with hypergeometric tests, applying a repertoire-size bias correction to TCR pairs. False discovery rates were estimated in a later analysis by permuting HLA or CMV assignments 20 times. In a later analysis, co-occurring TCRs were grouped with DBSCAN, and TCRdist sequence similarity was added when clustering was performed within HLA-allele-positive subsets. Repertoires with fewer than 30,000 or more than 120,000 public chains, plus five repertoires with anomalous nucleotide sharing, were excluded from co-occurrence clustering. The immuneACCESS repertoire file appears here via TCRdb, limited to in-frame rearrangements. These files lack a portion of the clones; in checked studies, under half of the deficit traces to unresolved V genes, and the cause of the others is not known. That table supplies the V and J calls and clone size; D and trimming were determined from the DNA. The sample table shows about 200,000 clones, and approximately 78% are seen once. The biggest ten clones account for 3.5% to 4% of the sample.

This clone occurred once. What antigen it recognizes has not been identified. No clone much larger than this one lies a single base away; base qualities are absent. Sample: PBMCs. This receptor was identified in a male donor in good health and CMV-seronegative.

CDR3 sequence: CATGQNYGYTF. The nucleotides are TGTGCCACTGGACAGAACTATGGCTACACCTTC. The sequence is built from TRBV7-3 and TRBJ1-2; the best D guess is TRBD1, with 6 bases matching. V and J lose 10 bases and 2 bases, and a span of 8 bases separates them. For CDR1 and CDR2, the germline V gene lists SGHTA and FQGTGA. There are 11 amino acids in the CDR3, from cysteine to phenylalanine inclusive. The read is trimmed to its CDR3 DNA, 33 bases read in frame from base 1.